This T cell receptor (beta chain) was sequenced during a study of T cell responses to AZD1222 COVID-19 vaccine (dated by TCRdb to about 2021). Turning to the overall study: Because spike-specific TCR depth and breadth did not differ between the two schedules, AZD1222 recipients who got a second dose at roughly 4 weeks were pooled with those who got a second dose at roughly 12 weeks. Trial participants were enrolled by age into 18-55, 56-69 and 70-plus year subgroups, with about 150, 27 and 61 TCR-sequenced participants respectively. A total of 233 trial participants underwent TCR sequencing, of whom about 210 had received two doses of AZD1222 and about 25 had received two doses of the MenACWY control vaccine. Results and caveats for the whole study, not just this receptor: Vaccine-associated CD4 TCRs spanned the whole spike protein, with dominant responses in regions 160-218 and 743-854. Because no day 14 peak-response samples were available, repertoires were characterized only after the peak T cell response. Epitopes outside the regions mutated in the B.1.351 and B.1.1.7 variants were reportedly recognized by nearly half of the unique spike-specific TCRs. In the small 56-69-year group, the increase in depth fell short of significance, most likely because of low power. Spike-specific TCR breadth and depth rose significantly after two AZD1222 doses compared with day 0 and with MenACWY recipients. Conclusions about previously exposed vaccinees were limited because only a handful of AZD1222 recipients were SARS-CoV-2 seropositive at baseline. Most participants were white British and females outnumbered males, and the authors suggested that clonal diversity may have been underestimated.

V is pruned by 5 bases and J by 5 bases, leaving 8 bases of the junction without a gene match. From a lookup of the germline V gene (reference sequence), CDR1 and CDR2 are MNHEY and SMNVEV. The CDR3 starts with the cysteine, ends with the phenylalanine, and has 15 residues. Only the CDR3 DNA stays, 45 bases, in frame from base 1. With respect to this clone: No cognate antigen has been identified for it. One base away there is no much larger clone; base qualities are not given.

The CDR3 regions of human TCRbeta chains were subjected to immunosequencing. Processing in the source paper ran as follows. Repertoire TCRs were matched against a reference library of SARS-CoV-2-specific TCRs generated with the MIRA antigen-specificity platform. Breadth was defined as the fraction of unique TCRs that were SARS-CoV-2-associated, and depth was defined as the fraction of total T cells that were SARS-CoV-2-associated. Using the MIRA data, each spike-specific TCR was assigned both to the spike region to which the TCR was reactive and to a CD4 or CD8 class. Log10-transformed breadth and depth values were compared by one-way ANOVA with Sidak's multiple comparisons tests. TCRdb carries this immuneACCESS record with in-frame sequences only. Its versions omit some clonotypes, under half of them owing to an unresolved V gene in the studies checked, with the rest unexplained. For V, J and clone size, that table is used; D and trimming come from the DNA. The sample table holds around 100,000 clones, of which approximately 87% were seen once. The ten largest clones take up about a sixth of the sample.

The intended sense of this specimen's time point label: baseline before first vaccination. Vaccinee samples came from UK trials COV001 and COV002, including a single-blind randomized controlled phase 2/3 trial of AZD1222 (ChAdOx1 nCoV-19) in healthy adults. For TCRbeta chain sequencing, PBMC samples were collected from trial participants at day 0 and at day 28 after the second dose. The sequences come from peripheral blood, collected on day 0 of AZD1222 vaccination. The source of this sequence is an adult in good health. This chain is built from TRBV27 and TRBJ2-7; 11 junctional bases match TRBD1. The CDR3 is CASSLPGQGVHEQYF. Read as DNA, the sequence is TGTGCCAGCAGTCTCCCGGGACAGGGGGTCCACGAGCAGTACTTC.